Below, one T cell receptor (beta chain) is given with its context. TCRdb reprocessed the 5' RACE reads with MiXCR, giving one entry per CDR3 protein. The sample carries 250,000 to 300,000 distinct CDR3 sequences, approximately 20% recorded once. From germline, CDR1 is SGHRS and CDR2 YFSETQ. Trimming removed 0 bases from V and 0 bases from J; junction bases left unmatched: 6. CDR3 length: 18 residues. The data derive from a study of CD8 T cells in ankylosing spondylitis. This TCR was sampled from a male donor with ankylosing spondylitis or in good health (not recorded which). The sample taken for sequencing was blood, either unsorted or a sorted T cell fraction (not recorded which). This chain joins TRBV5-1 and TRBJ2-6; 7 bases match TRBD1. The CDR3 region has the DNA TGCGCCAGCAGCTTGGGAGGGGGCGTTCCCTCTGGGGCCAACGTCCTGACTTTC. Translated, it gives CASSLGGGVPSGANVLTF.